The source of this T cell receptor (beta chain) is a study of cytomegalovirus exposure and HLA in healthy donors. Study-wide points: A missense DCLRE1C variant was associated with V- and J-gene trimming of TCR beta chains in a later analysis, and an independent cohort replicated the association. The study assumed roughly uniform donor sequencing depth for presence/absence analyses.

Concerning this clone itself: Its antigen is not known.

This CDR3 is built from 13 residues. Germline CDR1 reads SQVTM; CDR2 reads ANQGSEA. V shed 8 bases, J shed 5 bases, and the junction held 7 bases outside the gene matches. Use of 60 Vbeta and 13 Jbeta primers characterized the PCR. Here immunoSEQ multiplex PCR was the method, and the copy in TCRdb shows in-frame clones only, minus some. The sample has some 150,000 clones; about 80% are singletons. The chain is built from TRBV29-1 and TRBJ1-4; TRBD1 matches at 8 bases. The sample consisted of PBMCs. The source of this sequence is a male donor in good health and CMV-seronegative. The CDR3 sequence is CSFRQGTNEKLFF. CDR3 coding DNA: TGCAGCTTCCGACAGGGGACGAATGAAAAACTGTTTTTT.